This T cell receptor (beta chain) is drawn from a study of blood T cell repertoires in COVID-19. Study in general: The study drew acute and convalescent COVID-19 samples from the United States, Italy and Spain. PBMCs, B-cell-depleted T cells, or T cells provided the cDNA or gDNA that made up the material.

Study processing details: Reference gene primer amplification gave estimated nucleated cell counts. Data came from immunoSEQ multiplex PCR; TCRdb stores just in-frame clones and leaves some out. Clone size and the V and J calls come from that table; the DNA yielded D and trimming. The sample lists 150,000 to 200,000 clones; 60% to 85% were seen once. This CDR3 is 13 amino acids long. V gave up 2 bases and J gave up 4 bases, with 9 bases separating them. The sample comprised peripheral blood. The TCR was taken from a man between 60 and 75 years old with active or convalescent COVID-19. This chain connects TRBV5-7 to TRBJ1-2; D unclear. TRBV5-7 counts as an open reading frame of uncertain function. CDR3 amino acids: CASSFIRAYGYTF. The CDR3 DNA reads TGTGCCAGCAGCTTCATCCGAGCCTATGGCTACACCTTC.